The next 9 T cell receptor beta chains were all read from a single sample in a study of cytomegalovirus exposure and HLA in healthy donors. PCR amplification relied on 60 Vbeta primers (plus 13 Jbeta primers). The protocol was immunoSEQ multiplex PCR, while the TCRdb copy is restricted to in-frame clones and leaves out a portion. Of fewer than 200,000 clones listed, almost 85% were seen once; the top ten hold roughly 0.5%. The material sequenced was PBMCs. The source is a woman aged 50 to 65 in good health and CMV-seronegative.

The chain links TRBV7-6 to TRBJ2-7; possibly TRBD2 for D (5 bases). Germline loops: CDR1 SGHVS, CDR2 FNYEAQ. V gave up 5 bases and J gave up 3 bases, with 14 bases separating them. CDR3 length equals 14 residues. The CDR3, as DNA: TGTGCCAGCAGCCCCCGGCTAGCCAGCTACGAGCAGTACTTC. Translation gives CASSPRLASYEQYF.

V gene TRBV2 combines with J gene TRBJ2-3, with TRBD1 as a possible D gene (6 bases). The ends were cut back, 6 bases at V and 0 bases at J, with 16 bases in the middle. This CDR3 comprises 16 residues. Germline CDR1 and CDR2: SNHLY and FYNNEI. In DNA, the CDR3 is TGTGCCAGCAGAACTGGGACAAGGGCTAGCACAGATACGCAGTATTTT. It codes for CASRTGTRASTDTQYF. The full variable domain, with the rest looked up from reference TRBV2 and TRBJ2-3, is EPEVTQTPSHQVTQMGQEVILRCVPISNHLYFYWYRQILGQKVEFLVSFYNNEISEKSEIFDDQFSVERPDGSNFTLKIRSTKLEDSAMYFCASRTGTRASTDTQYFGPGTRLTVL.

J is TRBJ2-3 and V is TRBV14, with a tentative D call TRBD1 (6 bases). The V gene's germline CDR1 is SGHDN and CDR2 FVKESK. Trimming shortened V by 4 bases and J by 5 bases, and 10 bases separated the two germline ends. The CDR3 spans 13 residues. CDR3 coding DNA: TGTGCCAGCAGCCGACAGGTTGGAGATACGCAGTATTTT. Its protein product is CASSRQVGDTQYF.

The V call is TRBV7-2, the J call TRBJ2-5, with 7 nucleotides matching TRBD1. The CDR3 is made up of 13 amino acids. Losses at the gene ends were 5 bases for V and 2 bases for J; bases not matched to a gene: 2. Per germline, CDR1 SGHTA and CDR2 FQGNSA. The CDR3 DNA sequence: TGTGCCAGCAGCCGGGACAGACAAGAGACCCAGTACTTC. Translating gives CASSRDRQETQYF.

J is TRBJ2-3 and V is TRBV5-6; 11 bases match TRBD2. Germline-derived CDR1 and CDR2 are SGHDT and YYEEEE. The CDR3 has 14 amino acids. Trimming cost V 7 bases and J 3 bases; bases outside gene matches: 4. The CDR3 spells CASQGTSGTDTQYF. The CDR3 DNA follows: TGTGCCAGCCAAGGGACTAGCGGTACAGATACGCAGTATTTT.

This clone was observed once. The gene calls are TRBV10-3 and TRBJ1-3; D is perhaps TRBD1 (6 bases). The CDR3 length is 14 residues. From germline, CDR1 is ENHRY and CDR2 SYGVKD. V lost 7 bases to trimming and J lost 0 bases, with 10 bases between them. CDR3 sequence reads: CAITTDSSGNTIYF. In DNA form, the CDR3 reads TGTGCCATCACAACGGACAGCTCTGGAAACACCATATATTTT.

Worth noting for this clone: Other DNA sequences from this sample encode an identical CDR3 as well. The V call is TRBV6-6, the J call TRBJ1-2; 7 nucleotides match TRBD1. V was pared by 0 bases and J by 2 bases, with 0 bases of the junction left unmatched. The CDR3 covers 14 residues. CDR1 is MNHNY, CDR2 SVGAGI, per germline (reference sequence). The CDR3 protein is CASSYSTGNYGYTF. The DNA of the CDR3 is TGTGCCAGCAGTTACTCGACAGGGAACTATGGCTACACCTTC.

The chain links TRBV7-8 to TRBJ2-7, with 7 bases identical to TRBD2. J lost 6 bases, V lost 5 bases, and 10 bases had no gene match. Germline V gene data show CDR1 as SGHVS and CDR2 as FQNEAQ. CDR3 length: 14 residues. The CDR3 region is CASSQSGDGREQYF. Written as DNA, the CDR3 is TGTGCCAGCAGCCAAAGCGGGGACGGTCGCGAGCAGTACTTC. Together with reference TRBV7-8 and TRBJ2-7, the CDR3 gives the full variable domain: GAGVSQSPRYKVAKRGQDVALRCDPISGHVSLFWYQQALGQGPEFLTYFQNEAQLDKSGLPSDRFFAERPEGSVSTLKIQRTQQEDSAVYLCASSQSGDGREQYFGPGTRLTVT.

The CDR3: CASSTWGVQYF. Here the CDR3 DNA reads TGTGCCAGCAGTACCTGGGGGGTGCAGTATTTT. The J gene is TRBJ2-3, the V gene TRBV27; D possibly corresponds to TRBD2 (6 bases). Germline V gene sequence: CDR1 MNHEY, CDR2 SMNVEV (reference sequence). V lost 5 bases to trimming and J lost 11 bases, with 11 bases between them. The CDR3 is made up of 11 amino acids.